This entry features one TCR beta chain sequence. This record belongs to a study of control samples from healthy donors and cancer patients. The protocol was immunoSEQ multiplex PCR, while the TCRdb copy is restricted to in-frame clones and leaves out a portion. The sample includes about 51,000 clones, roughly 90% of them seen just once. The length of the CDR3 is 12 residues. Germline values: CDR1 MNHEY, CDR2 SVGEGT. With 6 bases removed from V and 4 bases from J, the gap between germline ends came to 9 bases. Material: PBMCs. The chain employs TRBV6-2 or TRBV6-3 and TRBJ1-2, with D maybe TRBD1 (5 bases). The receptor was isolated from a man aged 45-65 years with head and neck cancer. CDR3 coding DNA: TGTGCCAGCAGCACCGGGGGCTATGGCTACACCTTC. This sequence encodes CASSTGGYGYTF.